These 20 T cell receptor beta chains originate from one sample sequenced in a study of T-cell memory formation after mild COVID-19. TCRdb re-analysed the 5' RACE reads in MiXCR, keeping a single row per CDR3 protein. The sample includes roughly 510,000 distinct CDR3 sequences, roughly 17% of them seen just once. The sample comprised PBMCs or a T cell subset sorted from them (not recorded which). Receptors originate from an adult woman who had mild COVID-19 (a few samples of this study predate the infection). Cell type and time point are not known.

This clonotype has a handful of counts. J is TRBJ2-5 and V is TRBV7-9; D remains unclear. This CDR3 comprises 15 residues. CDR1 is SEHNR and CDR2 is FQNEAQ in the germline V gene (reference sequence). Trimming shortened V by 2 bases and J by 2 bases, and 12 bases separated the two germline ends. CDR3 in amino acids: CASSLFVGKQETQYF. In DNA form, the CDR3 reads TGTGCCAGCAGCTTATTTGTGGGAAAACAAGAGACCCAGTACTTC.

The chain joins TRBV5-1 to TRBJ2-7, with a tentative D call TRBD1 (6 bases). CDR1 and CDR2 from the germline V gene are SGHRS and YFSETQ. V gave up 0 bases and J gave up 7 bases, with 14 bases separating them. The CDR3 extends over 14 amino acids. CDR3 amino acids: CASSLAQGPREQYF. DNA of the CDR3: TGCGCCAGCAGCTTGGCACAGGGACCTCGGGAGCAGTACTTC.

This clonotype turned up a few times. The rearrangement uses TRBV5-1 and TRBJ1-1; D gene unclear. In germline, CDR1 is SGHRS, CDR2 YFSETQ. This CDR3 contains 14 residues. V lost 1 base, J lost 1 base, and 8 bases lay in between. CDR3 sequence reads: CASSLIAGNTEAFF. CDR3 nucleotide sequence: TGCGCCAGCAGCTTGATTGCAGGGAACACTGAAGCTTTCTTT.

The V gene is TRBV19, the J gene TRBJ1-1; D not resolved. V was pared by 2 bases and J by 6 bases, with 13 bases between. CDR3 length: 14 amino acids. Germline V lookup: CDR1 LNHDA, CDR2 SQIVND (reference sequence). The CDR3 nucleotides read TGTGCCAGTAGTATACATAACGTAGGTCCTGAAGCTTTCTTT. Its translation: CASSIHNVGPEAFF.

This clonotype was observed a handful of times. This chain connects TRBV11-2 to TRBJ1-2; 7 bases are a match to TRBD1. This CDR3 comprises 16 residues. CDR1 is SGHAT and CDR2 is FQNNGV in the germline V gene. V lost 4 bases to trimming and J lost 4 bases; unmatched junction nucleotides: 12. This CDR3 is CASSSLGRGEIYGYTF. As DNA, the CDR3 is TGTGCCAGCAGCTCCCTTGGCAGGGGGGAAATCTATGGCTACACCTTC.

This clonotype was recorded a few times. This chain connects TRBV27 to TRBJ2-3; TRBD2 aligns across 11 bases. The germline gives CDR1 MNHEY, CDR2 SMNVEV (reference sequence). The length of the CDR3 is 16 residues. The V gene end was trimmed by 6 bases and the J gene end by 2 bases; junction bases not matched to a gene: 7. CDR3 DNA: TGTGCCAGCAGGGTAGCGGGAGGGCCTTACACAGATACGCAGTATTTT. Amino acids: CASRVAGGPYTDTQYF.

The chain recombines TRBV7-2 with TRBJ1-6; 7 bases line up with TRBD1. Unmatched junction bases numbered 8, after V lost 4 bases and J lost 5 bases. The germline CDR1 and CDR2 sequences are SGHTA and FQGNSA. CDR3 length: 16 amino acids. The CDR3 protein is CASSSTGSRDNSPLHF. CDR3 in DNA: TGTGCCAGCAGCTCGACAGGGAGTAGGGATAATTCACCCCTCCACTTT.

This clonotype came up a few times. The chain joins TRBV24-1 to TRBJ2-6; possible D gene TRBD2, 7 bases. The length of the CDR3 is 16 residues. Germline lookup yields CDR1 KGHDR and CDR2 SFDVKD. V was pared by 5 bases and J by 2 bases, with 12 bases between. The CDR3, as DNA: TGTGCCACCAGTGCTGCGGGGGCGGCTGGGGCCAACGTCCTGACTTTC. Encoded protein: CATSAAGAAGANVLTF.

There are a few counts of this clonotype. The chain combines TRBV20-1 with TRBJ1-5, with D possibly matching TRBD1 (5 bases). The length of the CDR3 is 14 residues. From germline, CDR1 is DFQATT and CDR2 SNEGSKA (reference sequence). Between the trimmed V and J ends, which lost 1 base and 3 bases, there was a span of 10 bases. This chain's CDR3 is CSARGEGPNQPQHF. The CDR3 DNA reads TGCAGTGCTAGAGGGGAGGGGCCCAATCAGCCCCAGCATTTT.

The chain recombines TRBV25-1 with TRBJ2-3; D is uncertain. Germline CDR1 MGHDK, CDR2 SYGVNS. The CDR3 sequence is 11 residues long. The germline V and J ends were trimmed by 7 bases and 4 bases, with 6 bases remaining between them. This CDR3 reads CASIRSDTQYF. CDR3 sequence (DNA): TGTGCCAGCATTAGATCAGATACGCAGTATTTT.

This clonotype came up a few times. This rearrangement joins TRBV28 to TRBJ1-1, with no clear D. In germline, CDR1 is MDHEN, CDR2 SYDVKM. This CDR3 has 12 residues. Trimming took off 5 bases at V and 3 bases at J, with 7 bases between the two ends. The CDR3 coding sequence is TGTGCCAGCAGTCTGACGTACACTGAAGCTTTCTTT. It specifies CASSLTYTEAFF. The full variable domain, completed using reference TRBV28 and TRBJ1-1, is DVKVTQSSRYLVKRTGEKVFLECVQDMDHENMFWYRQDPGLGLRLIYFSYDVKMKEKGDIPEGYSVSREKKERFSLILESASTNQTSMYLCASSLTYTEAFFGQGTRLTVV.

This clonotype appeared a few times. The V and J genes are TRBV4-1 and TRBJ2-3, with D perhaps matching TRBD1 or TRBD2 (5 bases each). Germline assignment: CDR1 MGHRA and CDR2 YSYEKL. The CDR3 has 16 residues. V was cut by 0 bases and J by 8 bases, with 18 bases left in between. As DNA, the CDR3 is TGCGCCAGCAGCCAAGAGTCGGGGACGGACCAAGGTACGCAGTATTTT. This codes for CASSQESGTDQGTQYF.

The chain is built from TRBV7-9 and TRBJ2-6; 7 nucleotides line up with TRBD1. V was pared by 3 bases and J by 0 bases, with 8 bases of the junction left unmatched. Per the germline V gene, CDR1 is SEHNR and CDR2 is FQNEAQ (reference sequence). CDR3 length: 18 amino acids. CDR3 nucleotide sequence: TGTGCCAGCAGCTTCGGGACAGTGCAGTTCTCTGGGGCCAACGTCCTGACTTTC. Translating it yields CASSFGTVQFSGANVLTF.

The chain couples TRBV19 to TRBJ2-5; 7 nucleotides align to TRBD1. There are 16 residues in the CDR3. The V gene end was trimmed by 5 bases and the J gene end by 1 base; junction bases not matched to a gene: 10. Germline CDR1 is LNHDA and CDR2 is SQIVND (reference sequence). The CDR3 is CASSYTPGQPQETQYF. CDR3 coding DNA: TGTGCCAGTAGTTATACCCCGGGACAGCCCCAAGAGACCCAGTACTTC.

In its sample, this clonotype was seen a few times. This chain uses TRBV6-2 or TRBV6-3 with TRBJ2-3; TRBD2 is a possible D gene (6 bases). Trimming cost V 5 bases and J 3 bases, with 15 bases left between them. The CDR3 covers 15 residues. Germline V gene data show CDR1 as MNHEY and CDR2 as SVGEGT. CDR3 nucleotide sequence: TGTGCCAGCAGTCGAACGGGACTCAATACAGATACGCAGTATTTT. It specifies CASSRTGLNTDTQYF.

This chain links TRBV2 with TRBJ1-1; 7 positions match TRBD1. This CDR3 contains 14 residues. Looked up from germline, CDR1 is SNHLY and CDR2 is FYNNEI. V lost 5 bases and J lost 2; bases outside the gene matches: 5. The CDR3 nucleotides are TGTGCCAGCAGTTATACAGGGGTAAACACTGAAGCTTTCTTT. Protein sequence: CASSYTGVNTEAFF.

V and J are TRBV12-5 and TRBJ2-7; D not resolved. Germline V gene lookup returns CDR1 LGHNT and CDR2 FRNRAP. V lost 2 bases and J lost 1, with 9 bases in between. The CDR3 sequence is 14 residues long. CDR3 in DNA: TGTGCTAGTGGTTTGTCTATCGAATCCTACGAGCAGTACTTC. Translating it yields CASGLSIESYEQYF.

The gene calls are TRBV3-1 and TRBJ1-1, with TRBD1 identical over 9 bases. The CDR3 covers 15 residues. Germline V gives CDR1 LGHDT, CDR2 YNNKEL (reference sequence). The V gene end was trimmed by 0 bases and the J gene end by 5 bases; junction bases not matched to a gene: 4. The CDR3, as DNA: TGTGCCAGCAGCCAAGAGGACAGGGGCGGGACTGAAGCTTTCTTT. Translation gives CASSQEDRGGTEAFF.

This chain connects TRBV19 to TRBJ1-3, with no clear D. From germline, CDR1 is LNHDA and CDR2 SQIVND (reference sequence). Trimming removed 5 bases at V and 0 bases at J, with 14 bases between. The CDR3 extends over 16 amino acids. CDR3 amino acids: CASSETWKISGNTIYF. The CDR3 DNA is TGTGCCAGTAGTGAGACATGGAAGATCTCTGGAAACACCATATATTTT.

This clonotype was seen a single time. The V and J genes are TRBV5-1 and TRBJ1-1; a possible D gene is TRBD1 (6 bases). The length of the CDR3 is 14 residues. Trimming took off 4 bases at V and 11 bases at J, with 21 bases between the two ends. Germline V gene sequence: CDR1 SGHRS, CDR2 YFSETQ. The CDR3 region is CASSLTGSGPKAFF. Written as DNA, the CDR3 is TGCGCCAGCAGCCTTACAGGGAGTGGGCCTAAGGCTTTCTTT.